These 7 T cell receptor beta chains came from one sample sequenced in a study of blood T cell repertoires in COVID-19. Method: immunoSEQ multiplex PCR; TCRdb's copy keeps in-frame clones and lacks some. The sample has fewer than 350,000 clones; under 90% are singletons. The specimen sequenced was peripheral blood. The receptors originated from a woman aged 55-70 years with active or convalescent COVID-19.

This chain links TRBV24-1 with TRBJ1-2, with TRBD1 matching over 7 bases. Losses at the gene ends were 8 bases for V and 7 bases for J; bases not matched to a gene: 15. The CDR3 contains 15 residues. Germline CDR1 reads KGHDR; CDR2 reads SFDVKD. CDR3 sequence (DNA): TGTGCCACCACCACCAGGAGGGGGCGAGGGTGTGGCTACACCTTC. Its translation: CATTTRRGRGCGYTF.

V is TRBV6-4 and J is TRBJ1-6, with D possibly matching TRBD1 (6 bases). The CDR3 covers 13 residues. The germline CDR1 and CDR2 sequences are MRHNA and SNTAGT. V gave up 0 bases and J gave up 14 bases, with 11 bases separating them. This CDR3 reads CASSDSGARTLHF. In DNA, the CDR3 is TGTGCCAGCAGTGACTCGGGGGCACGCACCCTCCACTTT.

V usage is TRBV10-3 and J usage is TRBJ1-1, with 9 bases lining up with TRBD1. Germline V gene lookup returns CDR1 ENHRY and CDR2 SYGVKD. This CDR3 spans 15 amino acids. The V segment lost 0 bases and the J segment 10 bases; nucleotides outside the gene matches: 9. CDR3 in amino acids: CAISESPTTGGPAFF. The CDR3 nucleotides are TGTGCCATCAGTGAGTCGCCTACCACAGGGGGCCCAGCTTTCTTT.

The chain carries TRBV29-1 and TRBJ1-1; TRBD1 matches at 8 bases. This CDR3 is built from 13 residues. J lost 1 base, V lost 6 bases, and 4 bases had no gene match. Per germline, CDR1 SQVTM and CDR2 ANQGSEA. CDR3 residues: CSVRTGGNTEAFF. CDR3 sequence (DNA): TGCAGCGTAAGAACAGGGGGGAACACTGAAGCTTTCTTT.

The V and J genes are TRBV6-2 or TRBV6-3 and TRBJ1-4, with D possibly TRBD1 on 6 matching bases. Germline V gene lookup returns CDR1 MNHEY and CDR2 SVGEGT. This CDR3 has 14 residues. Trimming cost V 4 bases and J 3 bases, with 9 bases left between them. The CDR3 sequence is CASSLAGANEKLFF. The DNA of the CDR3 is TGTGCCAGCAGTTTAGCAGGGGCTAATGAAAAACTGTTTTTT.

This chain uses TRBV5-5 with TRBJ1-2; D gene ambiguous. This CDR3 comprises 11 residues. From germline, CDR1 is SGHKS and CDR2 YYEKEE (reference sequence). V dropped 4 bases and J dropped 8 bases, with 9 bases sitting between them. Written as DNA, the CDR3 is TGTGCCAGCAGCCCGGGAGGGGGCTACACCTTC. It translates to CASSPGGGYTF.

This rearrangement joins TRBV4-1 to TRBJ1-6, with a possible D match to TRBD1 (5 bases). The CDR3 contains 14 residues. V dropped 6 bases and J dropped 9 bases, with 15 bases sitting between them. In germline, CDR1 is MGHRA, CDR2 YSYEKL. The CDR3 sequence is CASRLRVVGSPLHF. DNA of the CDR3: TGCGCCAGCAGGCTCAGGGTCGTCGGTTCACCCCTCCACTTT.